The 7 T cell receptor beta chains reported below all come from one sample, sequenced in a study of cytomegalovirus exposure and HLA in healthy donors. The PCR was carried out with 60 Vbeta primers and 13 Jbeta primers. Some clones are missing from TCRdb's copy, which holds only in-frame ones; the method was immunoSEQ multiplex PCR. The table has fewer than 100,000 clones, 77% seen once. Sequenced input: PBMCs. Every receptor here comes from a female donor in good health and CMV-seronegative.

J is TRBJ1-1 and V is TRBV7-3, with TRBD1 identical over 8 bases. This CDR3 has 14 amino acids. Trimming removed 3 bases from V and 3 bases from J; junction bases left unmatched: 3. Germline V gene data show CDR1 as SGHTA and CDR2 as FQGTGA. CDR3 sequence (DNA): TGTGCCAGCAGCTTCGACAGGGGAGACACTGAAGCTTTCTTT. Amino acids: CASSFDRGDTEAFF.

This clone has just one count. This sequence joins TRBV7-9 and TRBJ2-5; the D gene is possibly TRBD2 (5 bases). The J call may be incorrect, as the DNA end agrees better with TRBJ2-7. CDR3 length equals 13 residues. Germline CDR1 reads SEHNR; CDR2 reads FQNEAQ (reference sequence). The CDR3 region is CAYHHGESYEQYF. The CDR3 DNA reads TGTGCCTACCATCACGGGGAATCCTACGAGCAGTACTTC.

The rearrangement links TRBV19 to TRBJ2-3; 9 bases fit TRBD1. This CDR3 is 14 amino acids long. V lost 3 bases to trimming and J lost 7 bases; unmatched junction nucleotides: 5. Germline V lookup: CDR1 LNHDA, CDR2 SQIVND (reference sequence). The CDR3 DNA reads TGTGCCAGTAGTATTCAGACAGGGGGTAATACGCAGTATTTT. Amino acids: CASSIQTGGNTQYF.

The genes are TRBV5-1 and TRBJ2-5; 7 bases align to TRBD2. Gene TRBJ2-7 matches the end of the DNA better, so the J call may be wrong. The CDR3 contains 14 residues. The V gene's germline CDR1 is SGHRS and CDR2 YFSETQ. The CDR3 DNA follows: TGCGCCAGCAGCTTGGCAGGACTAGACTACGAGCAGTACTTC. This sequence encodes CASSLAGLDYEQYF.

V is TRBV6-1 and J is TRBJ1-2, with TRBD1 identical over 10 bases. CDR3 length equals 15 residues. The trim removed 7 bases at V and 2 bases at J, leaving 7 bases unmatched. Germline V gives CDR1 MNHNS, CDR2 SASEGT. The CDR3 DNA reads TGTGCCAGCATGACAGGGGGCAGTCCCAACTATGGCTACACCTTC. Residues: CASMTGGSPNYGYTF.

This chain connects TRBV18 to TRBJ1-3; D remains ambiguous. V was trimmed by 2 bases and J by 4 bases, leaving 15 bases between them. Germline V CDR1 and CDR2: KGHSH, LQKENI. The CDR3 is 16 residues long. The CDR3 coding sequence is TGTGCCAGCTCACCAGGCGGGATTGATTTAGGAAACACCATATATTTT. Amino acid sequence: CASSPGGIDLGNTIYF. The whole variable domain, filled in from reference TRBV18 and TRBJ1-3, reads NAGVMQNPRHLVRRRGQEARLRCSPMKGHSHVYWYRQLPEEGLKFMVYLQKENIIDESGMPKERFSAEFPKEGPSILRIQQVVRGDSAAYFCASSPGGIDLGNTIYFGEGSWLTVV.

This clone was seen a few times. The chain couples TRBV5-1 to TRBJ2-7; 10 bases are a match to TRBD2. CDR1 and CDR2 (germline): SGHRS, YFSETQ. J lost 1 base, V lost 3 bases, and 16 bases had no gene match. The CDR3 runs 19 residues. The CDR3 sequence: CASSYFSGGPRRSSYEQYF. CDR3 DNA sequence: TGCGCCAGCAGCTACTTTAGCGGGGGGCCACGCCGAAGTTCCTACGAGCAGTACTTC.